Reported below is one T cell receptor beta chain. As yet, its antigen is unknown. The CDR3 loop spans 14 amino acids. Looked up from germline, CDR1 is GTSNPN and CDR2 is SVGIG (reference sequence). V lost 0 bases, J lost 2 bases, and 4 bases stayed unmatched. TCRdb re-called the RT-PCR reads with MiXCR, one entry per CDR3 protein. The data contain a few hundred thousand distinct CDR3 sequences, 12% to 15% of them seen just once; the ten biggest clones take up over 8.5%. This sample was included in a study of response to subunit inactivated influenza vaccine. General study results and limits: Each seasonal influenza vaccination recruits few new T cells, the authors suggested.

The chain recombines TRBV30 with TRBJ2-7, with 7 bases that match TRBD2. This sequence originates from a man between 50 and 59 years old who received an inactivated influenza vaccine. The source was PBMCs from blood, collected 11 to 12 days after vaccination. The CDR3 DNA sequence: TGTGCCTGGAGTGTAGGACTAGGCCCCTACGAGCAGTACTTC. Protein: CAWSVGLGPYEQYF.